A single sample gave rise to the 27 T cell receptor beta chains below, sequenced in a study of response to subunit inactivated influenza vaccine. Via MiXCR, TCRdb re-called the RT-PCR reads, giving one row per CDR3 protein. The sample lists hundreds of thousands of distinct CDR3 sequences, 11% seen once, with roughly 11% in the top ten. These data also formed part of another study, on T cells expressing NK-cell markers. From that paper: 5'RACE template switching with UMIs generated TCR beta cDNA.

The sequencing here drew on PBMCs from blood, taken on the day of vaccination. All receptors derive from a man between 50 and 59 years old who received an inactivated influenza vaccine.

The CDR3: CSAGGTANTGELFF. The CDR3 DNA reads TGCAGTGCTGGAGGGACTGCGAACACCGGGGAGCTGTTTTTT. This chain joins TRBV20-1 and TRBJ2-2; tentative D call: TRBD2 (6 bases). Per germline, CDR1 DFQATT and CDR2 SNEGSKA (reference sequence). CDR3 length: 14 residues. The V end was cut by 5 bases, the J end by 0 bases, with 10 bases between.

Only one count was recorded for this clonotype. The chain is built from TRBV27 and TRBJ2-3; unclear D gene. Germline CDR1 and CDR2: MNHEY and SMNVEV (reference sequence). This CDR3 region has 13 residues. Trimming pared 2 bases from V and 5 bases from J, leaving 8 bases between. CDR3 amino acids: CASSLARQDTQYF. DNA of the CDR3: TGTGCCAGCAGTTTAGCCCGGCAAGATACGCAGTATTTT.

Concerning this clonotype itself: Mismatch with germline at one junction end may stem from a read error. The chain employs TRBV14 and TRBJ2-4; TRBD1 is a possible D gene (6 bases). This CDR3 has 14 amino acids. Per the germline V gene, CDR1 is SGHDN and CDR2 is FVKESK. CDR3 coding DNA: TGTGCCAGCAGCCCGAGGGGGACCAAAAACATTCACTACTTC. Amino acid sequence: CASSPRGTKNIHYF.

Only a few counts were recorded for this clonotype. The chain joins TRBV24-1 to TRBJ1-5; TRBD1 agrees at 7 bases. CDR1 KGHDR and CDR2 SFDVKD come from the germline V gene. V was pared by 3 bases and J by 1 base, with 5 bases of the junction left unmatched. CDR3 length: 16 amino acids. This chain's CDR3 is CATSDHRTGSNQPQHF. In DNA form, the CDR3 reads TGTGCCACCAGTGATCACCGGACAGGAAGCAATCAGCCCCAGCATTTT.

This clonotype has more than one count but fewer than ten. The chain links TRBV28 to TRBJ2-2; 7 nucleotides agree with TRBD2. The CDR3 length is 14 residues. Germline trimming cut 8 bases from V and 3 bases from J; bases unmatched to any gene: 6. Germline CDR1 is MDHEN and CDR2 is SYDVKM. The CDR3 reads CASRQGGDTGELFF. The CDR3 nucleotides read TGTGCCAGCCGGCAGGGAGGGGACACCGGGGAGCTGTTTTTT.

The chain uses TRBV12-3 or TRBV12-4 and TRBJ2-7; possibly TRBD1 for D (5 bases). V was pared by 1 base and J by 5 bases, with 9 bases between. The CDR3 extends over 13 amino acids. The CDR3 DNA is TGTGCCAGCAGTTTAGAGGGGCCCCACGAGCAGTACTTC. This encodes CASSLEGPHEQYF.

This clonotype was observed a few times. The chain recombines TRBV20-1 with TRBJ2-3; D ambiguous. The CDR3 is 13 residues long. With 7 bases removed from V and 4 bases from J, the gap between germline ends came to 15 bases. Germline V gives CDR1 DFQATT, CDR2 SNEGSKA (reference sequence). The CDR3 spells CSGTTSTPDTQYF. CDR3 sequence (DNA): TGCAGTGGCACGACATCTACTCCAGATACGCAGTATTTT.

The chain is built from TRBV4-3 and TRBJ2-7; D may correspond to TRBD1 or TRBD2 (5 bases each). CDR3 length equals 14 residues. CDR1 and CDR2 (germline): LGHNA, YSLEER. V lost 1 base to trimming and J lost 5 bases, with 12 bases between them. The CDR3 protein is CASSQGFRDHEQYF. The DNA for the CDR3 is TGCGCCAGCAGCCAAGGTTTTAGGGACCACGAGCAGTACTTC.

CDR3 sequence reads: CASSMTGSSGNTIYF. The CDR3 DNA reads as TGTGCCAGCAGCATGACAGGTTCTTCTGGAAACACCATATATTTT. V and J are TRBV6-2 or TRBV6-3 and TRBJ1-3; the D gene is possibly TRBD1 (6 bases). From germline, CDR1 is MNHEY and CDR2 SVGEGT. Trimming removed 6 bases at V and 1 base at J, with 13 bases between. The CDR3 extends over 15 amino acids.

This clonotype has a handful of counts. V gene TRBV7-9 combines with J gene TRBJ2-5, with 8 bases aligning to TRBD1. CDR3 length: 14 amino acids. J was trimmed by 2 bases and V by 8 bases; bases with no gene match: 7. Germline CDR1 is SEHNR and CDR2 is FQNEAQ (reference sequence). CDR3: CASLQGALQETQYF. The CDR3 bases are TGTGCCAGCCTTCAGGGGGCCCTTCAAGAGACCCAGTACTTC.

The V gene is TRBV18, the J gene TRBJ2-1; TRBD2 matches at 10 bases. V trimming: 1 base; J trimming: 10 bases; junction bases outside the gene matches: 4. The CDR3 sequence is 14 residues long. The germline CDR1 and CDR2 sequences are KGHSH and LQKENI. The CDR3 reads CASSPLLAGAEQFF. DNA for the CDR3: TGTGCCAGCTCACCACTGCTAGCGGGGGCCGAGCAGTTCTTC.

This clonotype occurred a few times. The V call is TRBV12-3 or TRBV12-4, the J call TRBJ2-7, with a tentative D call TRBD1 (5 bases). The CDR3 length is 15 residues. Trimming stripped 0 bases from V and 2 bases from J, with 11 bases between. CDR3 DNA: TGTGCCAGCAGTTTAGCTACAGGCGCCGCCTACGAGCAGTACTTC. Its protein product is CASSLATGAAYEQYF.

This clonotype was counted a few times. The chain employs TRBV28 and TRBJ2-4, with TRBD2 matching over 9 bases. The CDR3 spans 19 residues. V trimming: 9 bases; J trimming: 1 base; junction bases outside the gene matches: 19. From germline, CDR1 is MDHEN and CDR2 SYDVKM. The CDR3 loop reads CASFPLAGGPTGAKNIQYF. As DNA, the CDR3 is TGTGCCAGTTTCCCCCTTGCGGGAGGGCCCACGGGGGCCAAAAACATTCAGTACTTC.

The sample holds a few counts of this clonotype. The chain joins TRBV6-5 to TRBJ2-7, with a tentative D call TRBD2 (6 bases). The germline V and J ends were trimmed by 0 bases and 6 bases, with 12 bases remaining between them. Germline V gene sequence: CDR1 MNHEY, CDR2 SVGAGI. The length of the CDR3 is 14 residues. The CDR3 sequence: CASSYSRGGGEQYF. CDR3 nucleotide sequence: TGTGCCAGCAGTTACTCAAGGGGAGGAGGCGAGCAGTACTTC.

This clonotype has ten or more counts. The chain couples TRBV5-6 to TRBJ2-5; D uncertain. V was trimmed by 0 bases and J by 0 bases, leaving 9 bases between them. The CDR3 runs 15 residues. The germline CDR1 and CDR2 sequences are SGHDT and YYEEEE. The CDR3 sequence: CASSLVTVYQETQYF. The CDR3 DNA follows: TGTGCCAGCAGCTTGGTTACAGTTTACCAAGAGACCCAGTACTTC. The whole variable domain, remainder taken from reference TRBV5-6 and TRBJ2-5, is DAGVTQSPTHLIKTRGQQVTLRCSPKSGHDTVSWYQQALGQGPQFIFQYYEEEERQRGNFPDRFSGHQFPNYSSELNVNALLLGDSALYLCASSLVTVYQETQYFGPGTRLLVL.

This clonotype was counted once. The chain recombines TRBV20-1 with TRBJ2-2; D is possibly TRBD2 (7 bases). V was clipped by 2 bases and J by 6 bases, with 13 bases between them. This CDR3 region has 14 residues. CDR1 is DFQATT and CDR2 is SNEGSKA in the germline V gene (reference sequence). DNA of the CDR3: TGCAGTGCTAGAAAGGGGGGGTCCGCCGGGGAGCTGTTTTTT. This gives the protein CSARKGGSAGELFF.

This clonotype was observed many times. The gene calls are TRBV7-9 and TRBJ1-4; 10 nucleotides match TRBD1. Germline trimming cut 4 bases from V and 5 bases from J; bases unmatched to any gene: 4. The germline V gene encodes CDR1 SEHNR and CDR2 FQNEAQ (reference sequence). This CDR3 spans 15 amino acids. The DNA of the CDR3 is TGTGCCAGCAGCTCGGGACAGGGGAGGAATGAAAAACTGTTTTTT. Residues: CASSSGQGRNEKLFF.

V and J are TRBV24-1 and TRBJ2-7, with 8 bases aligning to TRBD1. The length of the CDR3 is 13 residues. With 5 bases clipped from V and 7 bases from J, the junction kept 6 bases outside the gene matches. Germline V lookup: CDR1 KGHDR, CDR2 SFDVKD. In nucleotides, the CDR3 is TGTGCCACCAGTGGGCAGGGGGCGCGAGAGCAGTACTTC. It is translated as CATSGQGAREQYF.

This clonotype has ten or more counts. This rearrangement joins TRBV5-1 to TRBJ1-1, with D uncertain. Trimming removed 5 bases from V and 0 bases from J, with 8 bases in between. Germline loops: CDR1 SGHRS, CDR2 YFSETQ. The CDR3 is 13 residues long. The DNA of the CDR3 is TGCGCCAGCAGACTGAGCATGAACACTGAAGCTTTCTTT. This gives the protein CASRLSMNTEAFF.

This clonotype has a handful of counts. The chain combines TRBV10-3 with TRBJ2-5, with D hard to call. Germline values: CDR1 ENHRY, CDR2 SYGVKD. The CDR3 is made up of 14 amino acids. Deletions cut 6 bases from V and 4 bases from J, with 15 bases between. This CDR3 is CAIRKIPGAETQYF. The CDR3 DNA reads as TGTGCCATCAGAAAGATCCCCGGCGCAGAGACCCAGTACTTC.

This chain connects TRBV7-9 to TRBJ2-5, with TRBD1 matching over 10 bases. Germline V gene data show CDR1 as SEHNR and CDR2 as FQNEAQ (reference sequence). The CDR3 is 16 residues long. J was trimmed by 6 bases and V by 0 bases; bases with no gene match: 7. The CDR3 nucleotides are TGTGCCAGCAGCTTAGCTGGGACAGGGGCGAGGAAGACCCAGTACTTC. Its translation: CASSLAGTGARKTQYF. Looking up the rest from reference TRBV7-9 and TRBJ2-5 gives the full variable domain: DTGVSQNPRHKITKRGQNVTFRCDPISEHNRLYWYRQTLGQGPEFLTYFQNEAQLEKSRLLSDRFSAERPKGSFSTLEIQRTEQGDSAMYLCASSLAGTGARKTQYFGPGTRLLVL.

J is TRBJ2-5 and V is TRBV6-6; D might be TRBD2 (6 bases). V was clipped by 2 bases and J by 5 bases, with 9 bases between them. Germline V lookup: CDR1 MNHNY, CDR2 SVGAGI (reference sequence). This CDR3 has 13 residues. The CDR3 region has the DNA TGTGCCAGCAGTTACGGGGGGTCGGAGACCCAGTACTTC. Its protein product is CASSYGGSETQYF.

This clonotype appeared many times. The gene calls are TRBV3-1 and TRBJ2-7; D possibly corresponds to TRBD2 (5 bases). There are 13 residues in the CDR3. Deletions cut 4 bases from V and 2 bases from J, with 9 bases between. CDR1 and CDR2 from the germline V gene are LGHDT and YNNKEL (reference sequence). CDR3 nucleotide sequence: TGTGCCAGCAGCCCTGGGAGAACCTACGAGCAGTACTTC. Amino acid sequence: CASSPGRTYEQYF.

This clonotype was seen a single time. This chain joins TRBV6-2 or TRBV6-3 and TRBJ2-3, with D tentatively TRBD1 (5 bases). This CDR3 contains 14 residues. Germline V gene lookup returns CDR1 MNHEY and CDR2 SVGEGT. V was cut by 0 bases and J by 6 bases, with 10 bases left in between. CDR3 region: CASSYSTVKDTQYF. CDR3 nucleotide sequence: TGTGCCAGCAGTTACTCGACAGTAAAGGATACGCAGTATTTT.

The V gene is TRBV12-3 or TRBV12-4, the J gene TRBJ2-1; 12 bases agree with TRBD2. V gave up 4 bases and J gave up 10 bases; unmatched junction bases: 17. The CDR3 contains 18 residues. In DNA form, the CDR3 reads TGTGCCAGCAGTTCACCCAGACTAGCGGGGGACAACTACTGGGAGCAGTTCTTC. It yields the protein CASSSPRLAGDNYWEQFF.

This clonotype came up a few times. The rearrangement links TRBV20-1 to TRBJ1-5; 7 bases agree with TRBD1. Trimming at V came to 0 bases and at J to 5 bases, leaving 4 bases not matched to a gene. CDR1 is DFQATT and CDR2 is SNEGSKA in the germline V gene (reference sequence). There are 14 residues in the CDR3. CDR3 nucleotides: TGCAGTGCTAGAGACAGGGGGGTTCATCAGCCCCAGCATTTT. Protein sequence: CSARDRGVHQPQHF.

The sample holds a few counts of this clonotype. The chain is built from TRBV5-1 and TRBJ2-3; D is possibly TRBD2 (5 bases). V was clipped by 4 bases and J by 1 base, with 13 bases between them. The CDR3 covers 15 residues. Germline V gene data show CDR1 as SGHRS and CDR2 as YFSETQ. The CDR3 coding sequence is TGCGCCAGCAGCCAGGAGGAAGCGGGCACAGATACGCAGTATTTT. Translated, it gives CASSQEEAGTDTQYF.